This is a list of T cell receptor beta chains from one sample in a study of OX40 agonist ivuxolimab in advanced cancers. TCRdb's table, derived via immunoSEQ multiplex PCR, lists solely in-frame clones and lacks some. The sample lists tens of thousands of clones; around 86% were seen once. The material sequenced was CD4+ or CD8+ T cells sorted from blood, taken in a trial of the OX40 agonist ivuxolimab. All receptors derive from an adult with an advanced solid tumor such as melanoma, head and neck, liver or kidney cancer. The CDR3 runs from the conserved cysteine through the conserved F or W. D genes are given only for firm matches. Clone sizes are given selectively: once, few, many, or a class where the clone is expanded.

>TRBJ2-4|-|-|TRBV7-8|15
CASSLGQGGKNIQYF
TGTGCCAGCAGCTTAGGGCAGGGAGGCAAAAACATTCAGTACTTC
>TRBJ2-7|-|TRBD2|TRBV4-2|16
CASSQDGTSGSYEQYF
TGTGCCAGCAGCCAAGATGGGACTAGCGGGAGTTACGAGCAGTACTTC
>TRBJ2-7|-|TRBD1|TRBV9|12
CASSSTGDEQYF
TGTGCCAGCAGCTCGACAGGGGACGAGCAGTACTTC
>TRBJ1-4|-|-|TRBV6-5|15
CASSYSRGLREKLFF
TGTGCCAGCAGTTACAGCCGTGGGCTTAGGGAAAAACTGTTTTTT
>TRBJ1-1|-|TRBD1|TRBV6-5|14
CASSLGQWYTEAFF
TGTGCCAGCAGTTTGGGACAGTGGTACACTGAAGCTTTCTTT
>TRBJ2-7|-|-|TRBV5-1|15
CASSLAKLTYYEQYF
TGCGCCAGCAGCTTGGCCAAACTGACCTACTACGAGCAGTACTTC
>TRBJ2-3|once|-|TRBV7-9|14
CASSRGGATDTQYF
TGTGCCAGCAGCCGGGGCGGGGCCACAGATACGCAGTATTTT
>TRBJ2-1|-|TRBD2|TRBV5-8|14
CASSRLAGNNEQFF
TGTGCCAGCAGCCGACTAGCGGGGAACAATGAGCAGTTCTTC
>TRBJ2-4|-|-|TRBV5-4|14
CASSPVGGGNIQYF
TGTGCCAGCAGCCCGGTGGGTGGGGGAAACATTCAGTACTTC
>TRBJ2-7|-|TRBD2|TRBV4-1|19
CASSQAGWSGRALYYEQYF
TGCGCCAGCAGCCAAGCGGGGTGGAGCGGGAGGGCCCTGTACTACGAGCAGTACTTC
>TRBJ1-2|once|-|TRBV7-8|15
CASSLGLGVNYGYTF
TGTGCCAGCAGCTTAGGTCTGGGCGTTAACTATGGCTACACCTTC
>TRBJ2-7|-|-|TRBV18|13
CASSVSGGYEQYF
TGTGCCAGCTCAGTGTCCGGCGGCTACGAGCAGTACTTC
>TRBJ2-7|-|-|TRBV23-1|16
CASSQPDPDHSYEQYF
TGCGCCAGCAGTCAACCGGACCCTGACCACTCCTACGAGCAGTACTTC
>TRBJ2-2|-|TRBD2|TRBV7-9|15
CASSISGINTGELFF
TGTGCCAGCAGCATTAGCGGGATCAACACCGGGGAGCTGTTTTTT
>TRBJ2-2|-|-|TRBV30|13
CAWSRLLIAELFF
TGTGCCTGGAGTAGACTCCTCATTGCGGAGCTGTTTTTT
>TRBJ2-3|-|TRBD2|TRBV2|15
CASSPTSSDMNTQYF
TGTGCCAGCAGTCCGACTAGCAGTGATATGAATACGCAGTATTTT
>TRBJ2-5|once|-|TRBV7-9|14
CASSLFAGQETQYF
TGTGCCAGCAGCTTATTCGCCGGCCAAGAGACCCAGTACTTC
>TRBJ2-5|-|TRBD2|TRBV5-6|14
CASSAGTRQETQYF
TGTGCCAGCAGCGCCGGGACTAGGCAAGAGACCCAGTACTTC
>TRBJ2-1|once|TRBD2|TRBV11-2|15
CASSFSGSSYNEQFF
TGTGCCAGCAGCTTTAGCGGGAGTTCCTACAATGAGCAGTTCTTC
>TRBJ2-7|-|-|TRBV2|13
CASSPGSSYEQYF
TGTGCCAGCAGTCCGGGAAGCTCCTACGAGCAGTACTTC
>TRBJ2-1|-|-|TRBV4-1|13
CASSRDPGNEQFF
TGCGCCAGCAGCCGAGACCCAGGGAATGAGCAGTTCTTC
>TRBJ1-2|few|-|TRBV5-1|15
CASSLGDSLNYGYTF
TGCGCCAGCAGCTTGGGTGACAGCCTTAACTATGGCTACACCTTC
>TRBJ2-5|-|TRBD1|TRBV29-1|12
CSVDRGQETQYF
TGCAGCGTTGACAGGGGGCAAGAGACCCAGTACTTC
>TRBJ1-5|-|TRBD1|TRBV28|14
CASRPGQGAMPQHF
TGTGCCAGCAGACCCGGACAGGGGGCGATGCCCCAGCATTTT
>TRBJ2-1|-|-|TRBV19|13
CASNGNSYNEQFF
TGTGCCAGTAACGGAAACTCCTACAATGAGCAGTTCTTC
>TRBJ1-5|-|-|TRBV7-8|16
CASSLLSGGSNQPQHF
TGTGCCAGCAGCTTACTTTCCGGGGGCTCCAATCAGCCCCAGCATTTT
>TRBJ2-3|-|TRBD2|TRBV4-1|18
CASSQDWASGSFKDTQYF
TGCGCCAGCAGCCAAGATTGGGCTAGCGGGAGTTTTAAAGATACGCAGTATTTT
>TRBJ2-7|-|TRBD1|TRBV5-1|21
CASSGILGTGAPYGPGYEQYF
TGCGCCAGCAGCGGAATACTTGGGACAGGGGCTCCCTACGGACCGGGGTACGAGCAGTACTTC
>TRBJ2-1|-|-|TRBV30|15
CAWSRDSVPVSEQFF
TGTGCCTGGAGTCGAGATAGCGTTCCGGTGAGTGAGCAGTTCTTC
>TRBJ1-4|medium-sized|-|TRBV27|15
CASKARTALNEKLFF
TGTGCCAGCAAGGCTAGGACAGCCCTTAATGAAAAACTGTTTTTT
>TRBJ1-2|-|-|TRBV14|13
CASSPLLNYGYTF
TGTGCCAGCAGCCCCCTGTTGAACTATGGCTACACCTTC
>TRBJ1-4|-|-|TRBV27|11
CASSFGEKLFF
TGTGCCAGCAGTTTTGGGGAAAAACTGTTTTTT
>TRBJ1-2|-|-|TRBV10-1|14
CASSEEGRRGGYTF
TGCGCCAGCAGTGAGGAGGGAAGGAGGGGTGGCTACACCTTC
>TRBJ1-3|once|-|TRBV30|16
CAWNPLGGHSGNTIYF
TGTGCCTGGAACCCCCTAGGGGGACACTCTGGAAACACCATATATTTT
>TRBJ2-7|-|TRBD2|TRBV28|14
CASRRTSGRSEQYF
TGTGCCAGCAGACGGACTAGCGGGAGGTCCGAGCAGTACTTC
>TRBJ2-5|-|-|TRBV14|16
CASSQGFMGTQETQYF
TGTGCCAGCAGCCAAGGCTTTATGGGGACCCAAGAGACCCAGTACTTC
>TRBJ2-6|-|TRBD1|TRBV30|17
CAWIRLGQLSGANVLTF
TGTGCCTGGATCCGATTGGGACAGCTCTCTGGGGCCAACGTCCTGACTTTC
>TRBJ2-1|-|TRBD2|TRBV9|16
CASSVAPGLQYNEQFF
TGTGCCAGCAGCGTAGCACCGGGACTACAATACAATGAGCAGTTCTTC
>TRBJ2-2|-|-|TRBV4-1|13
CASSQSRDGELFF
TGCGCCAGCAGCCAAAGCAGGGACGGGGAGCTGTTTTTT
>TRBJ1-4|-|-|TRBV2|14
CASRKGWTNEKLFF
TGTGCCAGCAGGAAGGGTTGGACTAATGAAAAACTGTTTTTT
>TRBJ2-2|-|TRBD2|TRBV30|17
CAWSRLAGGPNTGELFF
TGTGCCTGGAGCAGACTAGCGGGAGGGCCGAACACCGGGGAGCTGTTTTTT
>TRBJ1-1|-|TRBD1|TRBV6-5|16
CASSYSRQGQNTEAFF
TGTGCCAGCAGTTACTCGAGACAGGGGCAAAACACTGAAGCTTTCTTT
>TRBJ1-5|once|-|TRBV18|13
CASSTTDYQPQHF
TGTGCCAGCTCAACGACAGATTATCAGCCCCAGCATTTT
>TRBJ1-1|-|-|TRBV7-6|15
CASSLGGQKNTEAFF
TGTGCCAGCAGCTTAGGAGGTCAAAAGAACACTGAAGCTTTCTTT
>TRBJ2-2|-|-|TRBV28|15
CAGRKQGANTGELFF
TGTGCCGGAAGAAAACAGGGAGCGAACACCGGGGAGCTGTTTTTT
>TRBJ1-4|-|-|TRBV30|12
CASGRDNEKLFF
TGTGCCTCGGGCAGGGATAATGAAAAACTGTTTTTT
>TRBJ2-1|few|TRBD2|TRBV28|16
CASSPVTSGPYNEQFF
TGTGCCAGCAGTCCTGTGACTAGCGGGCCCTACAATGAGCAGTTCTTC
>TRBJ2-7|-|-|TRBV28|14
CAIVPGAPRREQYF
TGTGCCATCGTCCCGGGGGCCCCCCGTCGGGAGCAGTACTTC
>TRBJ2-7|-|TRBD2|TRBV6-1|15
CASSESSSGWGEQYF
TGTGCCAGCAGTGAAAGCTCTAGCGGATGGGGAGAGCAGTACTTC
>TRBJ2-5|-|TRBD2|TRBV9|17
CASSVDHNSSGRETQYF
TGTGCCAGCAGCGTAGATCACAATTCTAGCGGGAGAGAGACCCAGTACTTC
>TRBJ2-3|-|-|TRBV15|14
CATISSAGADTQYF
TGTGCCACCATCTCTAGCGCCGGGGCAGATACGCAGTATTTT
>TRBJ2-1|-|TRBD2|TRBV7-3|19
CASSPSLRASGDRYNEQFF
TGTGCCAGCAGCCCATCGCTCCGGGCTAGCGGGGACCGCTACAATGAGCAGTTCTTC
>TRBJ2-3|-|TRBD2|TRBV4-1|16
CASSQGGAGGLDTQYF
TGCGCCAGCAGCCAAGGTGGAGCGGGAGGTTTAGATACGCAGTATTTT
>TRBJ2-7|-|-|TRBV6-4|10
CASPQRAQYF
TGTGCCAGTCCTCAACGGGCGCAGTACTTC
>TRBJ2-1|-|-|TRBV20-1|9
CSASIEQFF
TGCAGTGCTAGTATAGAGCAGTTCTTC